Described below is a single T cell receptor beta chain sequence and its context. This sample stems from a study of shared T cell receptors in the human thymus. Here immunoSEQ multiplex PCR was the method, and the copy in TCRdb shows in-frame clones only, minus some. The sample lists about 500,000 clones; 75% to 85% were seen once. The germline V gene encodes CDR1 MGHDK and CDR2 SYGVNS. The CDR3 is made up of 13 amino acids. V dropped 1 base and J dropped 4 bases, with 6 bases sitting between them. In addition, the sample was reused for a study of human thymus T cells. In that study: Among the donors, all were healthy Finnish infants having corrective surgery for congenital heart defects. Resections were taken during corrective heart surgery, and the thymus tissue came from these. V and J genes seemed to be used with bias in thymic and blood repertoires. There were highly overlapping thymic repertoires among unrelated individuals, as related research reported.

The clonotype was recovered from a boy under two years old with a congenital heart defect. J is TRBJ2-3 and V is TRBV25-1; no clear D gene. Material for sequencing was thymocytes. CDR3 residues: CASSESSADTQYF. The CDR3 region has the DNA TGTGCCAGCAGTGAATCGAGTGCAGATACGCAGTATTTT.